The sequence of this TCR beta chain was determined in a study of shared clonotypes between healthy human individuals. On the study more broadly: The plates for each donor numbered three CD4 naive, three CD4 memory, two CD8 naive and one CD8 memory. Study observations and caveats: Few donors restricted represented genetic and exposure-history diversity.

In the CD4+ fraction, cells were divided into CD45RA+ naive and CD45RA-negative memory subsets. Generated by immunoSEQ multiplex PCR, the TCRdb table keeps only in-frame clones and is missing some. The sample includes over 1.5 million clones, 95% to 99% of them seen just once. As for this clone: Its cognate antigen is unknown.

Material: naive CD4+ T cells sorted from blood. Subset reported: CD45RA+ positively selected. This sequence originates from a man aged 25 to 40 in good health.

DNA for the CDR3: TGCGCCAGCAGCCCTAGGACGGTTTCCTACGAGCAGTACTTC. The encoded protein is CASSPRTVSYEQYF. The V and J genes are TRBV5-1 and TRBJ2-7; D uncertain. Germline V lookup: CDR1 SGHRS, CDR2 YFSETQ. CDR3 length: 14 amino acids. Trimming left V 4 bases short and J 1 base short, with 12 bases between.